This section outlines one T cell receptor (beta chain) sequence together with its context. Libraries were prepared by immunoSEQ multiplex PCR; TCRdb keeps only in-frame clonotypes and omits some of them. The sample consists of roughly 72,000 clones, roughly nine tenths of them appearing once. The length of the CDR3 is 14 residues. CDR1 and CDR2 (germline): GTSNPN, SVGIG (reference sequence). Trimming removed 3 bases from V and 6 bases from J; junction bases left unmatched: 10. The sample originates from a study of T cell changes during pregnancy in multiple sclerosis. This chain links TRBV30 with TRBJ2-5, with 7 bases fitting TRBD1. This sequence was found in a female donor in good health, enrolled as a control in a pregnancy study. Sample: peripheral blood, taken in the first trimester of pregnancy. This chain's CDR3 is CAWSDRAGAKTQYF. CDR3 nucleotides: TGTGCCTGGAGCGACAGGGCAGGGGCCAAGACCCAGTACTTC.